A single T cell receptor (beta chain) is shown here with its context. Its matching antigen is unknown. The sample is drawn from a study of cytotoxic CD8 clonotypes in ibrutinib-treated CLL. Study information: Response was recorded as partial in 24 patients and complete in 2; at median about 6 years, about 14 remained remitted and approximately twelve had progressed.

Whole-study results and caveats: Relative to age-matched healthy donors, clonality at baseline was higher, and it tracked circulating CD8+ T-cell counts. Clonality rose at ibrutinib response, held steady in sustained remission, and fell toward baseline at progression. Public clonotypes proved infrequent, and on treatment they shrank or remained steady.

Repertoires were generated with immunoSEQ multiplex PCR, while TCRdb's copy carries only in-frame clones and drops some. The profile covers approximately 340,000 clones, with about 61% appearing a single time and roughly 6.3% taken by the ten largest. This CDR3 is 21 amino acids long. Trimming removed 5 bases from V and 0 bases from J; junction bases left unmatched: 18. Germline-derived CDR1 and CDR2 are LNHNV and YYDKDF (reference sequence). The source was PBMCs, collected after 36 months of ibrutinib treatment. This receptor was identified in a human donor with chronic lymphocytic leukemia. The chain joins TRBV15 to TRBJ2-1, with TRBD2 matching 11 bases. The CDR3 loop is CATSLTKGLADFFSSYNEQFF. The CDR3 DNA reads as TGTGCCACCAGCCTAACGAAGGGACTAGCGGACTTCTTTTCCTCCTACAATGAGCAGTTCTTC.